This is a list of T cell receptor beta chains from one sample in a study of Ad26.COV2.S vaccination and SARS-CoV-2 variants. Assay: immunoSEQ multiplex PCR; the TCRdb copy retains only in-frame clones and omits some. The top ten hold over 1.3% of the sample, which has hundreds of thousands of clones, 89% seen once. The source material was peripheral blood, sampled in a trial of Ad26.COV2.S vaccine versus placebo. Every receptor here comes from a person aged 18 to 59 who received the Ad26.COV2.S COVID-19 vaccine or a placebo. CDR3s include the opening cysteine and the closing phenylalanine or tryptophan. A D gene is named only where the DNA matches it firmly. Clone size is stated in some rows and not others, as once, few, many or a class when expanded.

j_call v_call d_call clone_size cdr3_aa cdr3_nt
TRBJ1-3 TRBV18 - few CASSPPDRLGNTIYF TGTGCCAGCTCACCCCCGGATAGGCTTGGAAACACCATATATTTT
TRBJ2-1 TRBV19 - - CASSEGELGDEQFF TGTGCCAGTAGTGAGGGGGAGTTAGGAGATGAGCAGTTCTTC
TRBJ1-4 TRBV18 TRBD1 - CASSPGQGRQEKLFF TGTGCCAGCTCACCGGGACAGGGGAGGCAGGAAAAACTGTTTTTT
TRBJ2-7 TRBV6-2/TRBV6-3 TRBD1 - CASSRLGQATYEQYF TGTGCCAGCAGCCGACTGGGACAGGCGACCTACGAGCAGTACTTC
TRBJ2-6 TRBV5-1 TRBD1 once CATPLSAGTGVRGANVLTF TGCGCCACCCCCCTCTCTGCCGGGACAGGGGTCCGTGGGGCCAACGTCCTGACTTTC
TRBJ1-2 TRBV30 - - CAWFLKGGGYTF TGTGCCTGGTTCCTTAAGGGGGGTGGCTACACCTTC
TRBJ2-4 TRBV6-5 TRBD2 - CASSSGGRGTKNIQYF TGTGCCAGCAGTTCGGGGGGAAGGGGTACCAAAAACATTCAGTACTTC
TRBJ1-6 TRBV27 - - CASTLTRQVYNSPLHF TGTGCCAGCACCCTCACCCGACAGGTATATAATTCACCCCTCCACTTT
TRBJ1-2 TRBV19 - - CASSPRDSNGYTF TGTGCCAGTAGTCCTCGAGACTCGAATGGCTACACCTTC
TRBJ2-7 TRBV7-9 - - CASSSLPKRWEQYF TGTGCCAGCAGCTCGCTGCCAAAGCGGTGGGAGCAGTACTTC
TRBJ2-6 TRBV5-1 - - CASSLTLAGANVLTF TGCGCCAGCAGCTTGACGTTAGCTGGGGCCAACGTCCTGACTTTC
TRBJ1-5 TRBV7-9 - - CASSFDQSQPQHF TGTGCCAGCAGCTTTGACCAAAGCCAGCCCCAGCATTTT
TRBJ2-7 TRBV29-1 - once CSVGRTGRGDEQYF TGCAGCGTAGGCCGGACAGGGAGGGGGGACGAGCAGTACTTC
TRBJ2-7 TRBV4-2 TRBD1 - CASSQHQQGQGASYEQYF TGTGCCAGCAGCCAACATCAACAGGGACAGGGGGCCTCCTACGAGCAGTACTTC
TRBJ1-6 TRBV2 - - CASNREEVSPLHF TGTGCCAGCAACAGGGAGGAAGTTTCACCCCTCCACTTT
TRBJ2-3 TRBV20-1 - - CSARRADTQYF TGCAGTGCAAGACGGGCAGATACGCAGTATTTT
TRBJ1-1 TRBV27 - - CASSLSRMNTEAFF TGTGCCAGCAGTTTATCGAGGATGAACACTGAAGCTTTCTTT
TRBJ1-4 TRBV15 - - CATSPVRNATNEKLFF TGTGCCACCAGTCCGGTAAGGAACGCAACTAATGAAAAACTGTTTTTT
TRBJ2-1 TRBV4-2 TRBD2 - CASSPTSGGANEQFF TGTGCCAGCAGCCCGACTAGCGGGGGGGCTAATGAGCAGTTCTTC
TRBJ1-2 TRBV2 - - CASRKDGRSNYGYTF TGTGCCAGCAGGAAAGACGGGAGATCTAACTATGGCTACACCTTC